Each of the 11 T cell receptor beta chains below was sequenced from the same sample in a study of T cell changes during pregnancy in multiple sclerosis. Data came from immunoSEQ multiplex PCR; TCRdb stores just in-frame clones and leaves some out. In the table there are under 70,000 clones, 90% to 95% of which are singletons. The sequencing used CD8+ T cells from peripheral blood mononuclear cells, collected after pregnancy. The receptors stem from a female donor with multiple sclerosis, enrolled in a pregnancy study.

CDR3 sequence: CASSPTPGLAGVETQYF. The CDR3 DNA sequence: TGTGCCAGCAGCCCCACCCCTGGACTAGCGGGAGTCGAGACCCAGTACTTC. The chain links TRBV9 to TRBJ2-5; 13 bases are a match to TRBD2. The germline V gene encodes CDR1 SGDLS and CDR2 YYNGEE. This CDR3 contains 17 residues. Trimming cost V 4 bases and J 5 bases; bases outside gene matches: 11. Together with reference TRBV9 and TRBJ2-5, the CDR3 gives the full variable domain: DSGVTQTPKHLITATGQRVTLRCSPRSGDLSVYWYQQSLDQGLQFLIQYYNGEERAKGNILERFSAQQFPDLHSELNLSSLELGDSALYFCASSPTPGLAGVETQYFGPGTRLLVL.

This clone was picked up one time. The CDR3 DNA sequence: TGTGCCGTAGCGGGAGGGCCCCCCTCCTACAATGAGCAGTTCTTC. This sequence encodes CAVAGGPPSYNEQFF. The J gene is TRBJ2-1, the V gene TRBV28, with 11 bases that match TRBD2. Germline assignment: CDR1 MDHEN and CDR2 SYDVKM. V lost 11 bases, J lost 0 bases, and 6 bases stayed unmatched. This CDR3 region has 15 residues.

The chain is built from TRBV11-2 and TRBJ2-7, with 9 bases lining up with TRBD1. Germline assignment: CDR1 SGHAT and CDR2 FQNNGV. This CDR3 spans 16 amino acids. V lost 5 bases to trimming and J lost 3 bases; unmatched junction nucleotides: 11. The CDR3 loop reads CASSDTGGVFVYEQYF. Written as DNA, the CDR3 is TGTGCCAGCAGCGATACAGGGGGCGTCTTTGTCTACGAGCAGTACTTC.

The V call is TRBV30, the J call TRBJ2-7, with a weak D call TRBD1 (5 bases). Germline V CDR1 and CDR2: GTSNPN, SVGIG (reference sequence). V lost 1 base and J 3 bases, leaving 10 bases between the germline ends. The CDR3 runs 13 residues. The CDR3 nucleotides are TGTGCCTGGAGTGGCCAGGGCTACTACGAGCAGTACTTC. This translates into CAWSGQGYYEQYF.

J is TRBJ2-7 and V is TRBV5-6, with D hard to call. From germline, CDR1 is SGHDT and CDR2 YYEEEE. The CDR3 runs to 13 residues. Trimming took 0 bases from V and 5 from J, leaving 9 bases between them. CDR3 bases: TGTGCCAGCAGCTTGGTTCAGGTCCACGAGCAGTACTTC. This encodes CASSLVQVHEQYF.

This CDR3 is CASSEALGQGATDTQYF. DNA for the CDR3: TGTGCCAGCAGTGAAGCCTTAGGACAGGGGGCCACAGATACGCAGTATTTT. The V gene is TRBV6-1, the J gene TRBJ2-3; the match to TRBD1 covers 11 bases. This CDR3 has 17 residues. CDR1 is MNHNS and CDR2 is SASEGT in the germline V gene. V lost 0 bases, J lost 2 bases, and 4 bases stayed unmatched.

The V gene is TRBV7-9, the J gene TRBJ1-1, with D possibly being TRBD1 (5 bases). Germline V CDR1 and CDR2: SEHNR, FQNEAQ (reference sequence). The CDR3 is 14 amino acids. The V gene lost 5 bases and the J gene lost 5 bases, with 15 bases spanning the gap. For the CDR3, the DNA is TGTGCCAGCAGCCTAGTAGGCGGGGGGACTGAAGCTTTCTTT. It specifies CASSLVGGGTEAFF.

This clone occurred once. The genes are TRBV9 and TRBJ2-1; 15 nucleotides agree with TRBD2. The length of the CDR3 is 16 residues. The germline CDR1 and CDR2 sequences are SGDLS and YYNGEE. Trimming cost V 3 bases and J 7 bases; bases outside gene matches: 5. The CDR3 is CASSGGGTSGRNEQFF. DNA of the CDR3: TGTGCCAGCAGCGGAGGCGGGACTAGCGGGAGGAATGAGCAGTTCTTC.

The chain links TRBV28 to TRBJ2-2; 12 bases are shared with TRBD2. In germline, CDR1 is MDHEN, CDR2 SYDVKM. The CDR3 sequence is 18 residues long. Trimming cost V 6 bases and J 5 bases; bases outside gene matches: 13. The CDR3 coding sequence is TGTGCCAGCAGAATCCTACAGGCCGGACTAGCGGGGACCGGGGAGCTGTTTTTT. This gives the protein CASRILQAGLAGTGELFF.

The chain joins TRBV10-3 to TRBJ2-3, with 11 bases matching TRBD2. V lost 4 bases to trimming and J lost 8 bases; unmatched junction nucleotides: 11. This CDR3 comprises 16 residues. The germline gives CDR1 ENHRY, CDR2 SYGVKD. CDR3 sequence (DNA): TGTGCCATCAGTGCTGGGACTAGCGGTCTCCTTGTTACGCAGTATTTT. Protein: CAISAGTSGLLVTQYF.

The chain joins TRBV6-6 to TRBJ2-1; 9 bases align to TRBD2. With 7 bases clipped from V and 7 bases from J, the junction kept 8 bases outside the gene matches. The CDR3 runs to 14 residues. Germline CDR1 is MNHNY and CDR2 is SVGAGI (reference sequence). The CDR3: CASIGAGGINEQFF. In DNA, the CDR3 is TGTGCCAGCATCGGGGCGGGAGGGATTAATGAGCAGTTCTTC.